Following are 32 T cell receptor beta chains from one sample sequenced in a study of cytomegalovirus exposure and HLA in healthy donors. PCR employed 60 Vbeta and 13 Jbeta primers. TCRdb's table, derived via immunoSEQ multiplex PCR, lists solely in-frame clones and lacks some. The table lists some 170,000 clones, 60% to 80% of them singletons. Sequenced input: PBMCs. The receptors come from a man aged 18 to 29 in good health and CMV-seropositive.

This clone occurred once. This sequence joins TRBV7-8 and TRBJ1-5, with D hard to call. Germline V gene lookup returns CDR1 SGHVS and CDR2 FQNEAQ. This CDR3 spans 13 amino acids. V was cut by 5 bases and J by 7 bases, with 12 bases left in between. The CDR3 region is CASSPTEGQPQHF. CDR3 coding DNA: TGTGCCAGCAGCCCTACCGAGGGCCAGCCCCAGCATTTT.

The rearrangement joins TRBV6-5 to TRBJ1-2, with 10 bases aligning to TRBD1. J lost 5 bases, V lost 6 bases, and 9 bases had no gene match. In germline, CDR1 is MNHEY, CDR2 SVGAGI. There are 15 residues in the CDR3. CDR3 loop: CASRPPTGGGYGYTF. The DNA for the CDR3 is TGTGCCAGCAGACCCCCGACAGGGGGCGGGTATGGCTACACCTTC.

This chain uses TRBV14 with TRBJ2-1, with D tentatively TRBD1 (5 bases). Germline CDR1 SGHDN, CDR2 FVKESK. This CDR3 has 15 residues. With 2 bases removed from V and 1 base from J, the gap between germline ends came to 9 bases. The CDR3 here is CASSQLRGSYNEQFF. The DNA of the CDR3 is TGTGCCAGCAGCCAATTAAGGGGTTCCTACAATGAGCAGTTCTTC.

The chain combines TRBV9 with TRBJ2-2, with 8 bases that match TRBD1. This CDR3 has 15 residues. Germline assignment: CDR1 SGDLS and CDR2 YYNGEE. J lost 3 bases, V lost 4 bases, and 5 bases had no gene match. CDR3 coding DNA: TGTGCCAGCAGCCCAGGGGGCCATTACACCGGGGAGCTGTTTTTT. Translated: CASSPGGHYTGELFF.

The rearrangement uses TRBV19 and TRBJ1-6; D perhaps matches TRBD1 (5 bases). The V end lost 3 bases, the J end lost 7 bases, and 13 bases lay between the germline ends. Germline loops: CDR1 LNHDA, CDR2 SQIVND (reference sequence). The CDR3 has 15 residues. CDR3 sequence (DNA): TGTGCCAGTAGTATGGACACCACTGGGAATTCACCCCTCCACTTT. Translation: CASSMDTTGNSPLHF. The variable domain in full, completed from reference TRBV19 and TRBJ1-6, reads DGGITQSPKYLFRKEGQNVTLSCEQNLNHDAMYWYRQDPGQGLRLIYYSQIVNDFQKGDIAEGYSVSREKKESFPLTVTSAQKNPTAFYLCASSMDTTGNSPLHFGNGTRLTVT.

This chain joins TRBV6-5 and TRBJ2-1; 8 nucleotides agree with TRBD2. Germline V gives CDR1 MNHEY, CDR2 SVGAGI. V was clipped by 6 bases and J by 7 bases; unmatched bases: 11. The CDR3 totals 15 residues. The CDR3 bases are TGTGCCAGCAGCGAACACGGGGGGGGCGGGAATGAGCAGTTCTTC. Its protein is CASSEHGGGGNEQFF.

The chain employs TRBV10-3 and TRBJ2-3; D might be TRBD1 (6 bases). The germline V gene encodes CDR1 ENHRY and CDR2 SYGVKD. Trimming took 4 bases from V and 3 from J, leaving 14 bases between them. The length of the CDR3 is 15 residues. CDR3 bases: TGTGCCATCAGTGGAGGGAAAGGACAGACAGATACGCAGTATTTT. As protein: CAISGGKGQTDTQYF.

V and J are TRBV11-3 and TRBJ1-2; D unclear. Germline lookup yields CDR1 SGHNT and CDR2 YENEEA. V gave up 5 bases and J gave up 3 bases, with 7 bases separating them. The CDR3 runs 12 residues. The CDR3 DNA follows: TGTGCCAGCAGCCAGGCGCACTATGGCTACACCTTC. Translation: CASSQAHYGYTF.

This chain connects TRBV5-1 to TRBJ1-4; no clear D. Germline-derived CDR1 and CDR2 are SGHRS and YFSETQ. The CDR3 has 15 residues. The ends were cut back, 4 bases at V and 0 bases at J, with 10 bases in the middle. The CDR3 nucleotides are TGCGCCAGCAGCCCTACAGCGGCAACTAATGAAAAACTGTTTTTT. Translation: CASSPTAATNEKLFF.

The genes are TRBV6-1 and TRBJ1-1; 7 bases line up with TRBD1. CDR3 length equals 15 residues. Per the germline V gene, CDR1 is MNHNS and CDR2 is SASEGT. V lost 2 bases and J lost 4; bases outside the gene matches: 7. The DNA of the CDR3 is TGTGCCAGCAGTGAATACAGGGGTGTCGTCACTGAAGCTTTCTTT. Translating gives CASSEYRGVVTEAFF.

The genes are TRBV9 and TRBJ2-3; D is possibly TRBD2 (5 bases). The V end was cut by 3 bases, the J end by 0 bases, with 11 bases between. Looked up from germline, CDR1 is SGDLS and CDR2 is YYNGEE. There are 15 residues in the CDR3. CDR3 region: CASSGAATSTDTQYF. The CDR3, as DNA: TGTGCCAGCAGCGGAGCGGCTACTAGCACAGATACGCAGTATTTT. The complete variable domain, with remaining parts taken from reference TRBV9 and TRBJ2-3, reads DSGVTQTPKHLITATGQRVTLRCSPRSGDLSVYWYQQSLDQGLQFLIQYYNGEERAKGNILERFSAQQFPDLHSELNLSSLELGDSALYFCASSGAATSTDTQYFGPGTRLTVL.

The chain couples TRBV4-1 to TRBJ2-3, with TRBD2 identical over 13 bases. V shed 4 bases, J shed 2 bases, and the junction held 3 bases outside the gene matches. The CDR3 sequence is 16 residues long. The germline V gene encodes CDR1 MGHRA and CDR2 YSYEKL. CDR3 amino acids: CASSRGLAGNTDTQYF. DNA for the CDR3: TGCGCCAGCAGCCGGGGACTAGCGGGAAACACAGATACGCAGTATTTT.

The count of this clone is one. The chain combines TRBV7-9 with TRBJ2-5, with 8 bases matching TRBD2. The CDR3 totals 15 residues. J was trimmed by 1 base and V by 5 bases; bases with no gene match: 6. Looked up from germline, CDR1 is SEHNR and CDR2 is FQNEAQ (reference sequence). The CDR3 DNA sequence: TGTGCCAGCAGCCGCCCCACTAGCGGCCAAGAGACCCAGTACTTC. Translated, it gives CASSRPTSGQETQYF.

This sequence joins TRBV7-9 and TRBJ2-1, with 8 bases that match TRBD2. The CDR3 totals 15 residues. The J segment lost 7 bases and the V segment lost 3 bases, leaving 8 bases of the junction unmatched. Per germline, CDR1 SEHNR and CDR2 FQNEAQ (reference sequence). The CDR3 DNA follows: TGTGCCAGCAGCTTGGGCGGGGGGAACATTAATGAGCAGTTCTTC. Encoded protein: CASSLGGGNINEQFF.

This clone was counted only a few times. The genes are TRBV9 and TRBJ1-5; D is possibly TRBD1 (6 bases). The CDR3 has 13 amino acids. The V and J ends lost 2 bases and 7 bases respectively, with 10 bases between them. Germline CDR1 and CDR2: SGDLS and YYNGEE. CDR3 sequence: CASSVGAGQPQHF. The CDR3 bases are TGTGCCAGCAGCGTGGGGGCCGGGCAGCCCCAGCATTTT.

V gene TRBV5-6 combines with J gene TRBJ1-5; TRBD1 is a possible D gene (6 bases). V lost 4 bases and J 4 bases, leaving 15 bases between the germline ends. The V gene's germline CDR1 is SGHDT and CDR2 YYEEEE. This CDR3 has 15 residues. CDR3 DNA sequence: TGTGCCAGCAGCCCAGCCGGGACACAAAATCAGCCCCAGCATTTT. Translated, it gives CASSPAGTQNQPQHF.

The chain couples TRBV5-1 to TRBJ1-4; D not resolved. Trimming shortened V by 4 bases and J by 0 bases, and 10 bases separated the two germline ends. CDR1 is SGHRS and CDR2 is YFSETQ in the germline V gene. CDR3 length: 15 residues. This CDR3 is CASSPGAATNEKLFF. The CDR3 DNA follows: TGCGCCAGCAGCCCCGGAGCGGCAACTAATGAAAAACTGTTTTTT. The full variable domain, completed using reference TRBV5-1 and TRBJ1-4, is KAGVTQTPRYLIKTRGQQVTLSCSPISGHRSVSWYQQTPGQGLQFLFEYFSETQRNKGNFPGRFSGRQFSNSRSEMNVSTLELGDSALYLCASSPGAATNEKLFFGSGTQLSVL.

V is TRBV11-3 and J is TRBJ1-2; a possible D gene is TRBD1 (5 bases). Germline-derived CDR1 and CDR2 are SGHNT and YENEEA. CDR3 length equals 14 residues. Trimming removed 5 bases from V and 4 bases from J, with 14 bases in between. CDR3 DNA: TGTGCCAGCAGCGAGTTAAAGGGGCCCTATGGCTACACCTTC. It is translated as CASSELKGPYGYTF.

This clone was found once. The gene calls are TRBV5-1 and TRBJ2-2, with D maybe TRBD2 (7 bases). CDR3 size: 15 residues. Germline V gives CDR1 SGHRS, CDR2 YFSETQ. V shed 4 bases and J shed 3 bases, with 13 bases lying between them. Written as DNA, the CDR3 is TGCGCCAGCAGCAATGGGGGGGCCGACACCGGGGAGCTGTTTTTT. Translation: CASSNGGADTGELFF.

This clone occurred a few times. The chain combines TRBV6-5 with TRBJ2-3; 10 positions match TRBD1. Trimming at V came to 8 bases and at J to 2 bases, leaving 1 base not matched to a gene. CDR1 MNHEY and CDR2 SVGAGI come from the germline V gene. The CDR3 runs to 13 residues. In DNA, the CDR3 is TGTGCCAGCGGGACAGGGGTCACAGATACGCAGTATTTT. This translates into CASGTGVTDTQYF.

The chain combines TRBV30 with TRBJ2-1; D is undetermined. This CDR3 has 14 amino acids. V lost 1 base and J lost 0, with 7 bases in between. Germline CDR1 is GTSNPN and CDR2 is SVGIG (reference sequence). The CDR3 coding sequence is TGTGCCTGGAGTGCGTCCAGCTCCTACAATGAGCAGTTCTTC. Encoded protein: CAWSASSSYNEQFF.

The chain carries TRBV30 and TRBJ1-2; D possibly corresponds to TRBD1 (5 bases). Deletions cut 1 base from V and 2 bases from J, with 11 bases between. CDR3 size: 14 residues. Germline V gene data show CDR1 as GTSNPN and CDR2 as SVGIG (reference sequence). The CDR3 spells CAWSAPGGNYGYTF. For the CDR3, the DNA is TGTGCCTGGAGTGCTCCCGGGGGGAACTATGGCTACACCTTC.

This chain uses TRBV4-2 with TRBJ1-3, with D possibly matching TRBD1 (5 bases). Germline lookup yields CDR1 LGHNA and CDR2 YNFKEQ. Trimming cost V 0 bases and J 0 bases, with 15 bases left between them. The CDR3 totals 18 residues. The CDR3 loop reads CASSQDWAAGSSGNTIYF. CDR3 DNA sequence: TGTGCCAGCAGCCAAGATTGGGCGGCAGGGTCCTCTGGAAACACCATATATTTT.

This clone appeared a few times. This chain joins TRBV15 and TRBJ1-3, with 8 bases that match TRBD1. Per the germline V gene, CDR1 is LNHNV and CDR2 is YYDKDF (reference sequence). The CDR3 loop spans 16 amino acids. The junction had 5 bases not matched to a gene; V was cut back by 0 bases and J by 4 bases. CDR3 loop: CATSRDLGTGGNTIYF. Here the CDR3 DNA reads TGTGCCACCAGCAGAGATCTCGGGACAGGAGGAAACACCATATATTTT.

The chain uses TRBV28 and TRBJ2-5; TRBD1 agrees at 9 bases. J gave up 1 base and V 2 bases, and 5 bases lay outside the gene matches. Germline V gene data show CDR1 as MDHEN and CDR2 as SYDVKM. This CDR3 comprises 16 residues. Here the CDR3 reads CASSLGGQGAQETQYF. The CDR3 nucleotides are TGTGCCAGCAGTTTAGGGGGACAGGGCGCCCAAGAGACCCAGTACTTC.

This sequence joins TRBV11-1 and TRBJ2-2, with D perhaps TRBD1 (6 bases). Per germline, CDR1 SGHAT and CDR2 FQDESV (reference sequence). The CDR3 is 16 amino acids. The ends were cut back, 5 bases at V and 1 base at J, with 14 bases in the middle. CDR3 protein: CASSELYRENTGELFF. DNA of the CDR3: TGTGCCAGCAGCGAACTTTACAGGGAGAACACCGGGGAGCTGTTTTTT.

This clone was recorded a few times. V usage is TRBV19 and J usage is TRBJ1-1; 7 nucleotides line up with TRBD1. The CDR3 is 13 residues long. J lost 4 bases, V lost 6 bases, and 5 bases had no gene match. In germline, CDR1 is LNHDA, CDR2 SQIVND (reference sequence). In DNA form, the CDR3 reads TGTGCCAGTAGATACAGACAGGGCACTGAAGCTTTCTTT. Translating it yields CASRYRQGTEAFF.

This chain links TRBV5-4 with TRBJ2-3, with D unclear. CDR1 SGHNT and CDR2 YYREEE come from the germline V gene (reference sequence). V gave up 4 bases and J gave up 3 bases, with 18 bases separating them. The CDR3 runs to 16 residues. In DNA form, the CDR3 reads TGTGCCAGCAGCCCGAGGCACTCCTTTATAACAGATACGCAGTATTTT. Its protein product is CASSPRHSFITDTQYF. Using reference TRBV5-4 and TRBJ2-3 for the parts outside the CDR3, the full variable domain is ETGVTQSPTHLIKTRGQQVTLRCSSQSGHNTVSWYQQALGQGPQFIFQYYREEENGRGNFPPRFSGLQFPNYSSELNVNALELDDSALYLCASSPRHSFITDTQYFGPGTRLTVL.

With respect to this clone: This likely comes from a read error, as the CDR3 has no conserved phenylalanine or tryptophan at its end. The limits of the CDR3 on the DNA are not certain, so only TCRdb's listed CDR3 is given. The chain carries TRBV9 and TRBJ1-2. The CDR3 is 9 residues long, ends included. CDR1 and CDR2 (germline): SGDLS, YYNGEE. The CDR3 reads CASSVGDLA.

V gene TRBV27 combines with J gene TRBJ2-1; a possible D gene is TRBD2 (6 bases). The CDR3 runs to 14 residues. Germline CDR1 is MNHEY and CDR2 is SMNVEV (reference sequence). V lost 5 bases and J lost 3, with 11 bases in between. The CDR3 nucleotides read TGTGCCAGCAGTAGGGCGGGATTCTACAATGAGCAGTTCTTC. Translating gives CASSRAGFYNEQFF.

This clone was found a few times. The chain combines TRBV19 with TRBJ1-1; 10 bases align to TRBD1. The CDR3 is 15 residues long. Germline assignment: CDR1 LNHDA and CDR2 SQIVND (reference sequence). The V segment lost 6 bases and the J segment 4 bases; nucleotides outside the gene matches: 8. CDR3 region: CASSTLGTGVTEAFF. The CDR3 region has the DNA TGTGCCAGTAGCACCCTCGGGACAGGGGTCACTGAAGCTTTCTTT.

This clone was detected only a few times. The chain is built from TRBV4-1 and TRBJ2-4; 15 positions match TRBD2. V lost 4 bases to trimming and J lost 3 bases; unmatched junction nucleotides: 7. From germline, CDR1 is MGHRA and CDR2 YSYEKL. The CDR3 is 18 amino acids. CDR3 bases: TGCGCCAGCAGCCCGGGACTAGCGGGAGGTCTCGACAAAAACATTCAGTACTTC. This translates into CASSPGLAGGLDKNIQYF.